This TCR beta chain stems from a study of blood T cell repertoires in COVID-19. Seattle-derived patients entered the study during active infection and were followed longitudinally. The assay was immunoSEQ multiplex PCR, and TCRdb's table has in-frame clones only and misses some. The sample yields 150,000 or so clones, roughly 90% seen once. This clone has a single count. CDR3 length: 13 residues. V trimming: 6 bases; J trimming: 4 bases; junction bases outside the gene matches: 5. Germline CDR1 and CDR2: MNHEY and SVGEGT. The chain combines TRBV6-2 or TRBV6-3 with TRBJ2-7; 8 bases agree with TRBD2. The receptor comes from a man aged 25 to 40 with COVID-19, enrolled during active disease. The specimen sequenced was peripheral blood. The CDR3 DNA reads as TGTGCCAGCAGCAAACGGGGGGGGTACGAGCAGTACTTC. This encodes CASSKRGGYEQYF.